The T cell receptor beta chain under discussion was sequenced for a study of T cell repertoires in aging, cancer and after chemotherapy (dated by TCRdb to between 2018 and 2020). Background for the entire study: Six donor age groups were covered, ranging from 30 or younger up to 70 or older, and each group contained at least three individuals. Alongside 95 healthy donors serving as a reference group, the cohort included roughly 220 cancer patients, of whom some 90 had hematological cancers and around 120 had solid cancers. The complete dataset included some 10 million TCR reads. Peripheral blood TCR beta repertoires from healthy donors and cancer patients were profiled to examine immunoaging and T cell reconstitution after chemotherapy. In the solid tumor group, the paired samples taken before and after chemotherapy came from brain tumor (glioblastoma) patients given temozolomide-based therapy.

Using a mixed TRB-A/B primer pool, multiplex touch-down PCR amplified rearranged TRB sequences covering the V, D and J segments. Illumina adapters and sample indices were added to the amplicons in two consecutive PCR reactions performed with Phusion HS II polymerase. The amplicons were purified from gel with the NucleoSpin Gel and PCR Clean-up kit and then assessed with Qubit and an Agilent 2100 Bioanalyzer. The libraries were sequenced on an Illumina MiSeq with 600-cycle, single-indexed, paired-end runs. As for the authors' bioinformatics: TRB sequences were processed with MiXCR versions 2.12 and 3.0.5. Each unique CDR3 nucleotide sequence counted as one clone, and only productive sequences with at least two reads were retained. The repertoire metrics were Shannon diversity, evenness, clonality (defined as one minus evenness), and alpha-parameterized diversity profiles covering alpha 0 to 5. The IGoR algorithm was used to calculate generation probabilities for clones in the paired samples taken before and after chemotherapy. In-frame beta chains were kept once TCRdb had trimmed the public reads at Q25 with fastp and called clones with MiXCR. Each entry merges the rows of one CDR3 protein and shows their most common DNA and genes. The V and J calls, along with clone size, are taken from TCRdb and not from the paper's own processing. The sample table lists about 620 distinct CDR3 sequences, roughly 25% of them with a count of one. Less than 70% of the sample goes to the ten largest clones.

Deletion took 7 bases off V and 0 bases off J, with a span of 4 bases between the germline ends. Its CDR3 holds 12 amino acids, cysteine through phenylalanine. Only the CDR3 portion is preserved as DNA: 36 bases, with reading frame beginning at the first base. The research as a whole found: According to the authors, the repertoire data do not permit conclusions about immunological memory after chemotherapy. In healthy donors, the decline in TCR diversity with age was mainly explained by loss of richness, whereas in cancer patients loss of evenness was also found to contribute. Median generation probability increased over the chemotherapy interval in both cancer cohorts, suggesting repertoire reconstitution through rebound thymic output. Untreated patients with hematological or solid cancers showed significantly lower blood TCR diversity and higher clonality than age-matched healthy donors.

With respect to this clonotype: Its target antigen remains unknown. Base qualities are not provided; no much larger clone lies one nucleotide away.

TCR beta rearrangements were amplified from genomic DNA extracted from peripheral blood rather than from sorted cells or RNA. This TCR came from a human donor with a solid tumor. Source material: blood. Here the chain combines TRBV12-3 or TRBV12-4 and TRBJ1-5; no D gene is confidently identified. The DNA reads TGTGCCAGCACACATAGCAATCAGCCCCAGCATTTT. Its translation is CASTHSNQPQHF.